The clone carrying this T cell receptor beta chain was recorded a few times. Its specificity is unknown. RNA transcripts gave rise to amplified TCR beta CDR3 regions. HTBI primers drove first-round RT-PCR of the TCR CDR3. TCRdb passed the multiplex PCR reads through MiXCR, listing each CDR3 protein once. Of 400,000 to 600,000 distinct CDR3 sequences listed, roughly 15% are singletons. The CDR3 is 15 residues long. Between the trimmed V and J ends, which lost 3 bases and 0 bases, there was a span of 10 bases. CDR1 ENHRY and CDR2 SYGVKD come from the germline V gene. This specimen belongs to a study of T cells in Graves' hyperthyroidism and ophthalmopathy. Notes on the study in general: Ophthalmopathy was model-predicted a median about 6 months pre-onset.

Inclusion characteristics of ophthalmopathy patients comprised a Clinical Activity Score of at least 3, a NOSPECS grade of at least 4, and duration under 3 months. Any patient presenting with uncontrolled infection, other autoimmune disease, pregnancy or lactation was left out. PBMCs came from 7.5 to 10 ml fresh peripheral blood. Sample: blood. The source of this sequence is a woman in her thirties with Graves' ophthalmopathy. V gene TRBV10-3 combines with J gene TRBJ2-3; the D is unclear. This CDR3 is CAISDLVSSTDTQYF. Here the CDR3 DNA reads TGTGCCATCAGTGATTTGGTCTCGAGCACAGATACGCAGTATTTT.